These T cell receptor beta chains were read from a single sample in a study of T-cell reconstitution after alpha-beta-depleted transplantation in children. A single record per CDR3 protein comes from TCRdb applying MiXCR to the PCR reads. Found here are roughly 220,000 distinct CDR3 sequences, roughly a tenth of them singletons; the top ten hold about 5.4%. This sample comprised PBMCs from the stem cell graft donor, obtained from the stem cell graft. The source of these receptors is a human donor who donated a stem cell graft to a child with SCID. CDR3s include the opening cysteine and the closing phenylalanine or tryptophan.

TRBV27	CAQETQYF
TRBV12-3/TRBV12-4	CASTLYGGTEAFF
TRBV20-1	CSARVQGASEKLFF
TRBV12-3/TRBV12-4	CASSPPSAGWQPQHF
TRBV7-2	CASSPRAAPYEQYF
TRBV18	CASSPPSAGNTGELFF
TRBV4-1	CASSSRAVTGTYGYTF
TRBV5-5	CASSLEGLGGNTIYF
TRBV20-1	CSARSTSKGDTQYF
TRBV28	CASSGGTANTEAFF
TRBV20-1	CSAPTGVGGYTF
TRBV27	CASTNPGTGSYEQYF
TRBV10-3	CAISEGGRDTGELFF
TRBV5-1	CASTLPYIGYEQFF
TRBV7-9	CASTQARDRGADTQYF